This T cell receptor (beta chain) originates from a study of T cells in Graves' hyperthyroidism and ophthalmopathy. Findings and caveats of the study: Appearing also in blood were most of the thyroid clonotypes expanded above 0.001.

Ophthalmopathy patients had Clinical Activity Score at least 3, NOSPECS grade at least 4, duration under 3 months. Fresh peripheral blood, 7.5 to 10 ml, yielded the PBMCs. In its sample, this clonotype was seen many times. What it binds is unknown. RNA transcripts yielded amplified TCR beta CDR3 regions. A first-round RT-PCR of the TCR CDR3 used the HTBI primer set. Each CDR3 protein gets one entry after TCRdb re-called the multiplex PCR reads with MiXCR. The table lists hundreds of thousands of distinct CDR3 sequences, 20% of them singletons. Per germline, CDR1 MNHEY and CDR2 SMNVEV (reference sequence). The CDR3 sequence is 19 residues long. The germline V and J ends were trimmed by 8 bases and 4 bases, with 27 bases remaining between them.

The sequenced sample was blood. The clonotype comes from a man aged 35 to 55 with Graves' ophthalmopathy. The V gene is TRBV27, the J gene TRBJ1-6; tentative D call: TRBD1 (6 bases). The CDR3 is CASPEWGPTLTHYNSPLHF. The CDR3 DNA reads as TGTGCCAGCCCCGAGTGGGGGCCCACTCTTACCCATTATAATTCACCCCTCCACTTT.